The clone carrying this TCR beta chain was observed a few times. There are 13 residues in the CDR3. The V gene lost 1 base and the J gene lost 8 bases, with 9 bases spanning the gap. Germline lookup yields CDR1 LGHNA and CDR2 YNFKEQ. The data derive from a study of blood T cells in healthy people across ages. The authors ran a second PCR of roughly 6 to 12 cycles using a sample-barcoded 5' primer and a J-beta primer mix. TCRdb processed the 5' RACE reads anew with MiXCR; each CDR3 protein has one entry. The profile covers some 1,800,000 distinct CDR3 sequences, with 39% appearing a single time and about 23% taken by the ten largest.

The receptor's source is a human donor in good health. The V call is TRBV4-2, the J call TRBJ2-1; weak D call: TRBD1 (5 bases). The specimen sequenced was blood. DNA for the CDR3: TGTGCCAGCAGCCAAGCTGCAGGGTATGAGCAGTTCTTC. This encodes CASSQAAGYEQFF.